This T cell receptor beta chain was identified during a study of T cell responses to AZD1222 COVID-19 vaccine listed by TCRdb under 2021. A note on the overall study: A total of over 230 trial participants underwent TCR sequencing, of whom 200 to 220 received two doses of AZD1222 and around 25 received two doses of the MenACWY control vaccine. Trial participants were enrolled by age into subgroups of 18-55, 56-69 and 70-plus years, and around 140, 26 and 57 TCR-sequenced participants, respectively, were included in these subgroups. The full study reports these points: In the small 56-69-year group, the increase in depth fell short of significance, most likely because of low power. Most participants were white British and females outnumbered males, and the authors suggested that clonal diversity may have been underestimated. The vaccine-associated CD4 TCRs covered the entire spike protein, and the dominant responses fell in regions 160-218 and 743-854. Reportedly, close to half of the unique spike-specific TCRs recognized epitopes lying outside the regions that are mutated in the B.1.351 and B.1.1.7 variants. A significant rise in spike-specific TCR breadth and depth was observed after two AZD1222 doses relative to day 0 and relative to MenACWY recipients. Conclusions about previously exposed vaccinees are limited because only a handful of AZD1222 recipients were SARS-CoV-2 seropositive at baseline. No day 14 peak-response samples were available, so repertoires were characterized only after the peak T cell response.

A remark on this clone: Its antigen is currently not known. No base quality values were provided; no much bigger clone lies one nucleotide off.

Trimming at the junction amounts to 5 bases on V and 0 bases on J, and the germline ends lie 11 bases apart. Reading the germline V gene gives CDR1 LGHNT and CDR2 FRNRAP. From the cysteine through the phenylalanine, the CDR3 covers 15 amino acids. This entry keeps only the CDR3 DNA: 45 bases, framed from base 1. The CDR3 regions of human TCRbeta chains were subjected to immunosequencing. Concerning the study's data processing: Repertoire TCRs were checked for matches against a reference library of SARS-CoV-2-specific TCRs that had been generated using the MIRA antigen-specificity platform. Breadth was defined as the fraction of unique TCRs that were SARS-CoV-2-associated, and depth was defined as the fraction of total T cells that were SARS-CoV-2-associated. Using the MIRA data, every spike-specific TCR was mapped to the spike region that the TCR reacted to and assigned to either a CD4 or a CD8 class. Log10-transformed breadth and depth values were compared by one-way ANOVA with Sidak's multiple comparisons tests. TCRdb's version of the immuneACCESS table is confined to in-frame rearrangements and falls short of the full clone set. An unresolved V gene accounts for under half of the shortfall where checked; the remainder is of unknown origin. V and J calls and clone size are those listed in that table; D and trimming were worked out from the DNA. Counted in this sample were under 150,000 clones; roughly 92% of them appeared once. Of the sample, about a tenth is held by the ten largest clones.

Interpreted using the paper, the time point label stands for: about 28 days (+/-7) after the second vaccine dose. AZD1222 recipients given second doses at about 4 weeks or at about 12 weeks were pooled, since spike-specific TCR depth and breadth were not found to differ between the two schedules. The vaccinee samples were drawn from two UK trials, COV001 and COV002, one of which was a single-blind randomized controlled phase 2/3 trial testing AZD1222 (ChAdOx1 nCoV-19) in healthy adults. For TCRbeta chain sequencing, PBMC samples were collected from trial participants at day 0 and at day 28 after the second dose.

This sequence was found in an adult who received the AZD1222 COVID-19 vaccine. The V and J genes are TRBV12-5 and TRBJ2-1, with the D segment identity uncertain. Sequencing used peripheral blood, obtained 28 days after the second AZD1222 dose. The DNA sequence is TGTGCTAGTGGTCAGGAAGCGAGCTCCTACAATGAGCAGTTCTTC. It codes for CASGQEASSYNEQFF.